This TCR beta chain was identified during a study of OX40 agonist ivuxolimab in advanced cancers. Generated by immunoSEQ multiplex PCR, the TCRdb table keeps only in-frame clones and is missing some. Among roughly 58,000 clones listed, approximately 90% were seen once. Study results and limitations: Some patients without response likewise showed low normalized clonal expansion.

Worth noting for this clone: Its antigen remains unknown.

Per the germline V gene, CDR1 is SGHRS and CDR2 is YFSETQ. This CDR3 is built from 12 residues. V was clipped by 3 bases and J by 4 bases, with 8 bases between them. The chain couples TRBV5-1 to TRBJ2-7; possible D gene TRBD2, 5 bases. The material was CD4+ or CD8+ T cells sorted from blood, obtained in a trial of the OX40 agonist ivuxolimab. This sequence was found in an adult with an advanced solid tumor such as melanoma, head and neck, liver or kidney cancer. The CDR3 is CASSSSGYEQYF. The CDR3 DNA sequence: TGCGCCAGCAGCTCCTCGGGGTACGAGCAGTACTTC. Drawing the rest from reference TRBV5-1 and TRBJ2-7, the complete variable domain is KAGVTQTPRYLIKTRGQQVTLSCSPISGHRSVSWYQQTPGQGLQFLFEYFSETQRNKGNFPGRFSGRQFSNSRSEMNVSTLELGDSALYLCASSSSGYEQYFGPGTRLTVT.